This T cell receptor beta chain was sequenced in a study of blood T cell repertoires in COVID-19. Study in general: T cells, B-cell-depleted T cells, or PBMCs supplied cDNA or gDNA.

The repertoire was sequenced with immunoSEQ multiplex PCR; TCRdb's copy has only in-frame clones and lacks some. The profile shows hundreds of thousands of clones, around 90% of them singletons. This clone was detected only once. The clonotype comes from a woman between 18 and 30 years old who had recovered from COVID-19. Sequences were obtained from PBMCs or T cells enriched from blood (not recorded which).

The CDR3, as DNA: TGTGCCAGCAGTTTAGGCGGCTCCAGCAATCAGCCCCAGCATTTT. It specifies CASSLGGSSNQPQHF. This rearrangement joins TRBV28 to TRBJ1-5; D call uncertain. V lost 2 bases and J 1 base, leaving 9 bases between the germline ends. Germline assignment: CDR1 MDHEN and CDR2 SYDVKM. The CDR3 is 15 amino acids.